This TCR beta chain was captured by sequencing in a study of CD8 T cells in ankylosing spondylitis. Notes on the study in general: What appeared characteristic of ankylosing spondylitis blood was a TCR beta motif of under 10 highly homologous variants. The disease-linked clones had a CD8+ phenotype and low blood frequencies.

In its sample, this clonotype was seen a few times. The antigen is undetermined. A single record per CDR3 protein comes from TCRdb applying MiXCR to the 5' RACE reads. The table includes hundreds of thousands of distinct CDR3 sequences, 20% to 30% detected once. J gave up 1 base and V 1 base, and 3 bases lay outside the gene matches. The CDR3 spans 15 residues. Germline CDR1 reads LNHNV; CDR2 reads YYDKDF (reference sequence). The genes are TRBV15 and TRBJ2-5; 7 bases line up with TRBD2. The sequence derives from a male donor with ankylosing spondylitis or in good health (not recorded which). The sequencing input was blood, either unsorted or a sorted T cell fraction (not recorded which). For the CDR3, the DNA is TGTGCCACCAGCAGAGTGGGGGGGTTCCAAGAGACCCAGTACTTC. This codes for CATSRVGGFQETQYF.